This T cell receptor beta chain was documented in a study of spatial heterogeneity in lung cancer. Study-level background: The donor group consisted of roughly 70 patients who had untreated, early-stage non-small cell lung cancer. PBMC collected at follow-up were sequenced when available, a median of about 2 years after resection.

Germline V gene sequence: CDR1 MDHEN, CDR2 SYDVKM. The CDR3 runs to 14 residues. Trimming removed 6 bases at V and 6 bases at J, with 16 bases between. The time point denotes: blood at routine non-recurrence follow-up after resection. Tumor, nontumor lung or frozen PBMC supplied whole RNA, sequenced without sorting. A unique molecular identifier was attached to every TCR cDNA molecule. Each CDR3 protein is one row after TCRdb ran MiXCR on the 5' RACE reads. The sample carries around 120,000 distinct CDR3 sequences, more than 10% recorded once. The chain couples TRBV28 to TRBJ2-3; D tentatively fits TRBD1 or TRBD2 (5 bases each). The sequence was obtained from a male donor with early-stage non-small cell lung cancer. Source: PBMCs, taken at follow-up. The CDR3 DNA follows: TGTGCCAGCAGGCTCCGGGGCGGCGGGGATACGCAGTATTTT. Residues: CASRLRGGGDTQYF. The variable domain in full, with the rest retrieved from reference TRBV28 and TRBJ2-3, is DVKVTQSSRYLVKRTGEKVFLECVQDMDHENMFWYRQDPGLGLRLIYFSYDVKMKEKGDIPEGYSVSREKKERFSLILESASTNQTSMYLCASRLRGGGDTQYFGPGTRLTVL.